Below, one T cell receptor beta chain is given with its context. The data derive from a study of cytomegalovirus exposure and HLA in healthy donors. V lost 4 bases, J lost 7 bases, and 10 bases lay in between. Germline CDR1 and CDR2: SEHNR and FQNEAQ (reference sequence). The length of the CDR3 is 12 residues. Amplification used 60 Vbeta primers and 13 Jbeta primers. Assay: immunoSEQ multiplex PCR; the TCRdb copy retains only in-frame clones and omits some. The table includes under 200,000 clones, over 75% detected once. This receptor was identified in a man aged 50-60 years in good health and CMV-seropositive. The sequenced material came from PBMCs. The genes are TRBV7-9 and TRBJ1-1; D is perhaps TRBD1 (5 bases). The CDR3 protein is CASSSSGGEAFF. CDR3 sequence (DNA): TGTGCCAGCAGCTCCTCGGGGGGTGAAGCTTTCTTT. Variable domain in full (rest from reference TRBV7-9 and TRBJ1-1): DTGVSQNPRHKITKRGQNVTFRCDPISEHNRLYWYRQTLGQGPEFLTYFQNEAQLEKSRLLSDRFSAERPKGSFSTLEIQRTEQGDSAMYLCASSSSGGEAFFGQGTRLTVV.